This T cell receptor (beta chain) derives from a study of immune cell composition in non-small cell lung cancer. The study, taken as a whole, reports: Dominant in vivo tumour-associated clones were not shown to share tumour-reactive sequences.

CDR3 size: 13 residues. Trimming took off 4 bases at V and 5 bases at J, with 11 bases between the two ends. CDR1 is SSHAT, CDR2 FNYEAQ, per germline (reference sequence). This clone appeared a few times. Antigen: not known. Sequenced by immunoSEQ multiplex PCR; TCRdb stores in-frame clones only, minus some. The sample yields 3,500 to 5,000 clones, about three quarters seen once. Normal lung was taken at the farthest possible site, at least 3 cm from tumour. The clonotype was recovered from a human donor with non-small cell lung cancer. The chain carries TRBV7-7 and TRBJ2-5, with D possibly TRBD2 on 5 matching bases. Specimen: non-adjacent lung tissue. The CDR3 DNA follows: TGTGCCAGCAGCTGGACTCCCGTGGAGACCCAGTACTTC. Translating it yields CASSWTPVETQYF. Combining the CDR3 with reference TRBV7-7 and TRBJ2-5 gives the whole variable domain GAGVSQSPRYKVTKRGQDVTLRCDPISSHATLYWYQQALGQGPEFLTYFNYEAQPDKSGLPSDRFSAERPEGSISTLTIQRTEQRDSAMYRCASSWTPVETQYFGPGTRLLVL.